This T cell receptor (beta chain) was recovered during a study of T cell responses to AZD1222 COVID-19 vaccine (dated by TCRdb to the early 2020s). As for the study more broadly: AZD1222 recipients with second doses at about 4 weeks or about 12 weeks were pooled, because spike-specific TCR depth and breadth did not differ between schedules. A total of approximately 240 trial participants underwent TCR sequencing, of whom nearly 210 had received two doses of AZD1222 and 26 had received two doses of the MenACWY control vaccine. Trial participants were enrolled by age into subgroups of 18-55, 56-69 and 70-plus years, and roughly 150, 30 and 60 TCR-sequenced participants, respectively, were included in these subgroups. General conclusions and limits of the study: Most participants were white British and females outnumbered males, and the authors suggested that clonal diversity may have been underestimated. No day 14 peak-response samples were available, so repertoires were characterized only after the peak T cell response. The 56-69-year group was small, and its depth increase did not reach significance, likely because of low power. Only five to seven AZD1222 recipients were SARS-CoV-2 seropositive at baseline, limiting conclusions about previously exposed vaccinees. Spike-specific TCR breadth and depth rose significantly after two AZD1222 doses compared with day 0 and with MenACWY recipients. Reportedly, close to half of the unique spike-specific TCRs recognized epitopes lying outside the regions that are mutated in the B.1.351 and B.1.1.7 variants. The whole spike protein was spanned by vaccine-associated CD4 TCRs, and dominant responses were seen in regions 160-218 and 743-854.

The V end loses 0 bases and the J end loses 0 bases, and a stretch of 6 bases separates them. The CDR3 starts with the cysteine, ends with the phenylalanine, and has 16 residues. Of the read, only the CDR3 DNA is kept; its 48 bases are in frame from base 1. Reading the germline V gene gives CDR1 MGHRA and CDR2 YSYEKL. The CDR3 regions of human TCRbeta chains were analyzed by immunosequencing. The study's processing was this. Repertoire TCRs were checked for matches against a reference library of SARS-CoV-2-specific TCRs that had been generated using the MIRA antigen-specificity platform. Breadth was defined as the fraction of unique TCRs that were SARS-CoV-2-associated, and depth was defined as the fraction of total T cells that were SARS-CoV-2-associated. Using the MIRA data, every spike-specific TCR was mapped to the spike region that the TCR reacted to and assigned to either a CD4 or a CD8 class. Log10-transformed breadth and depth values were compared by one-way ANOVA with Sidak's multiple comparisons tests. Drawn from immuneACCESS, this table holds only the in-frame rearrangements with V and J called that TCRdb kept. Clones are partly lost; checked studies trace under half to an unresolved V gene and leave the rest unexplained. V, J and clone size derive from that table, while D and trimming were established from the DNA sequence. The sample table records some 110,000 clones; about 85% of these occur just once. The ten largest clones add up to roughly 4% of the sample.

This clone showed up just once. The antigen it binds to is not known. No clone much larger than this one lies a single base away; base qualities are absent. The sample's time point label, in plain terms: baseline before first vaccination. Vaccinee samples came from UK trials COV001 and COV002, including a single-blind randomized controlled phase 2/3 trial of AZD1222 (ChAdOx1 nCoV-19) in healthy adults. Trial participant PBMC samples were collected at day 0 and day 28 after the second dose for TCRbeta chain sequencing. The sample consisted of peripheral blood, taken on day 0 of AZD1222 vaccination. This sequence originates from an adult in good health. The sequence is built from TRBV4-1 and TRBJ2-6; no D segment can be confidently identified. This receptor carries the CDR3 CASSQDFGSGANVLTF. The sequenced DNA: TGCGCCAGCAGCCAAGATTTCGGCTCTGGGGCCAACGTCCTGACTTTC.